Below, 3 T cell receptor beta chains from the same sample are listed, as sequenced in a study of cytomegalovirus exposure and HLA in healthy donors. The PCR made use of 60 Vbeta and 13 Jbeta primers. TCRdb keeps only in-frame clones here, not all; method: immunoSEQ multiplex PCR. Of 95,000 to 100,000 clones listed, over 70% are singletons. Material for sequencing was PBMCs. Receptor source: a man aged 45 to 65 in good health and CMV-seronegative.

This clone was seen more than once but under ten times. The rearrangement uses TRBV18 and TRBJ2-5, with TRBD2 matching 12 bases. Germline trimming cut 3 bases from V and 1 base from J; bases unmatched to any gene: 6. The CDR3 covers 17 residues. CDR1 is KGHSH and CDR2 is LQKENI in the germline V gene. The CDR3 DNA follows: TGTGCCAGCTCACCGCTCGGGACTAGCGGGCGCCAAGAGACCCAGTACTTC. This gives the protein CASSPLGTSGRQETQYF.

This clone showed up just once. This chain connects TRBV27 to TRBJ2-7; 7 nucleotides match TRBD2. The germline V gene has CDR1 MNHEY and CDR2 SMNVEV (reference sequence). CDR3 length: 14 residues. The J segment lost 4 bases and the V segment lost 5 bases, leaving 8 bases of the junction unmatched. CDR3 sequence: CASSPRRESYEQYF. CDR3 nucleotide sequence: TGTGCCAGCAGTCCCCGGCGGGAGTCGTACGAGCAGTACTTC.

Comment on this clone: An end of the junction differs from the germline gene, which may be a read error. V gene TRBV7-9 combines with J gene TRBJ2-7; D call uncertain. Germline V gene lookup returns CDR1 SEHNR and CDR2 FQNEAQ (reference sequence). The CDR3 has 12 residues. CDR3 DNA sequence: TGTTCCAGCAGCTTAGCTTGGGCAGAGCAGTACTTC. Residues: CSSSLAWAEQYF.